The rows below give T cell receptor beta chains drawn from one sample of a study of Ad26.COV2.S vaccination and SARS-CoV-2 variants. This table comes from immunoSEQ multiplex PCR, and its TCRdb copy is limited to in-frame clones, with some not included. The data contain 250,000 or so clones, around 88% of them singletons. Material: peripheral blood, obtained in a trial of Ad26.COV2.S vaccine versus placebo. The receptors derive from a person between 18 and 59 years old who received the Ad26.COV2.S COVID-19 vaccine or a placebo. CDR3s include the opening cysteine and the closing phenylalanine or tryptophan. A D gene is named only where the DNA matches it firmly. Expanded clones are given a class, and other clones once, few, many or no size at all.

J gene: TRBJ2-1
CDR3 length: 17
V gene: TRBV6-2/TRBV6-3
D gene: TRBD2
clone size: once
CDR3 DNA: TGTGCCAGCAGTTATTTCCTGCCCGCTAGCGGGGGGGATGAGCAGTTCTTC
CDR3 protein: CASSYFLPASGGDEQFF

J gene: TRBJ2-5
CDR3 length: 17
V gene: TRBV3-1/TRBV3-2
D gene: TRBD1
clone size: .
CDR3 DNA: TGTGCCAGCAGCCAGGGGCAGGGACAGAGGGGCCAAGAGACCCAGTACTTC
CDR3 protein: CASSQGQGQRGQETQYF

J gene: TRBJ1-1
CDR3 length: 15
V gene: TRBV18
D gene: .
clone size: once
CDR3 DNA: TGTGCCAGCTCACCCGACAGAGCCATGAACACTGAAGCTTTCTTT
CDR3 protein: CASSPDRAMNTEAFF

J gene: TRBJ1-2
CDR3 length: 14
V gene: TRBV5-4
D gene: .
clone size: .
CDR3 DNA: TGTGCCAGCAGCTCGAGCAGTCCCCTCTATGGCTACACCTTC
CDR3 protein: CASSSSSPLYGYTF

J gene: TRBJ2-3
CDR3 length: 17
V gene: TRBV5-1
D gene: TRBD2
clone size: .
CDR3 DNA: TGCGCCAGCAGGCACCTGACGGCGGGAGGGCCCATAGATACGCAGTATTTT
CDR3 protein: CASRHLTAGGPIDTQYF

J gene: TRBJ2-2
CDR3 length: 16
V gene: TRBV19
D gene: TRBD2
clone size: many
CDR3 DNA: TGTGCCACTCCGACTAGCGGGAGGGCCGGTACCGGGGAGCTGTTTTTT
CDR3 protein: CATPTSGRAGTGELFF

J gene: TRBJ2-1
CDR3 length: 16
V gene: TRBV24-1
D gene: .
clone size: .
CDR3 DNA: TGTGCCACCAGCCAAGCCGTCGGTAGCTCCTACAATGAGCAGTTCTTC
CDR3 protein: CATSQAVGSSYNEQFF

J gene: TRBJ2-3
CDR3 length: 14
V gene: TRBV24-1
D gene: .
clone size: .
CDR3 DNA: TGTGCCACCAGTGAGGCAGCCGAGACAGATACGCAGTATTTT
CDR3 protein: CATSEAAETDTQYF

J gene: TRBJ1-6
CDR3 length: 14
V gene: TRBV9
D gene: .
clone size: few
CDR3 DNA: TGTGCCAGCAGCGTCGCGGGGGATGGGCCACCCCTCCACTTT
CDR3 protein: CASSVAGDGPPLHF

J gene: TRBJ1-6
CDR3 length: 12
V gene: TRBV9
D gene: .
clone size: .
CDR3 DNA: TGTGCCAGCAGCGACTCTGGGTCACCCCTCCACTTT
CDR3 protein: CASSDSGSPLHF

J gene: TRBJ1-2
CDR3 length: 16
V gene: TRBV4-2
D gene: .
clone size: .
CDR3 DNA: TGTGCCAGCAGCCAAAGGGAAGGCGATCTACTCTATGGCTACACCTTC
CDR3 protein: CASSQREGDLLYGYTF

J gene: TRBJ2-7
CDR3 length: 12
V gene: TRBV7-9
D gene: .
clone size: .
CDR3 DNA: TGTGCCAGCATAGGGGGTCACTACGAGCAGTACTTC
CDR3 protein: CASIGGHYEQYF

J gene: TRBJ1-2
CDR3 length: 13
V gene: TRBV3-1/TRBV3-2
D gene: .
clone size: .
CDR3 DNA: TGTGCCAGCAGCCAAGGAGGTGGCTATGGCTACACCTTC
CDR3 protein: CASSQGGGYGYTF

J gene: TRBJ2-1
CDR3 length: 16
V gene: TRBV4-1
D gene: .
clone size: once
CDR3 DNA: TGCGCCAGCAGCCAAGTCGGCCTAAGCTCCTACAATGAGCAGTTCTTC
CDR3 protein: CASSQVGLSSYNEQFF

J gene: TRBJ2-4
CDR3 length: 14
V gene: TRBV19
D gene: .
clone size: .
CDR3 DNA: TGTGCCAGTAAGGTTGAAGGAGGGGGGGACATTCAGTACTTC
CDR3 protein: CASKVEGGGDIQYF

J gene: TRBJ2-2
CDR3 length: 17
V gene: TRBV6-2/TRBV6-3
D gene: .
clone size: .
CDR3 DNA: TGTGCCAGCAGCTCTCCCTGGGGGGGCCTTGACACCGGGGAGCTGTTTTTT
CDR3 protein: CASSSPWGGLDTGELFF

J gene: TRBJ1-5
CDR3 length: 15
V gene: TRBV19
D gene: .
clone size: .
CDR3 DNA: TGTGCCAGTAGTATAGATCCAGGGGTAGGGCAGCCCCAGCATTTT
CDR3 protein: CASSIDPGVGQPQHF

J gene: TRBJ2-2
CDR3 length: 13
V gene: TRBV9
D gene: .
clone size: .
CDR3 DNA: TGTGCCAGCAGCGACCGGACAGACGGGGAGCTGTTTTTT
CDR3 protein: CASSDRTDGELFF

J gene: TRBJ1-1
CDR3 length: 12
V gene: TRBV7-8
D gene: .
clone size: .
CDR3 DNA: TGTGCCAGCAGCTCTGCAGGGAGGAAGGCTTTCTTT
CDR3 protein: CASSSAGRKAFF

J gene: TRBJ2-7
CDR3 length: 14
V gene: TRBV3-1/TRBV3-2
D gene: TRBD2
clone size: .
CDR3 DNA: TGTGCCAGCAGCCATCCGGGGGGGACCTACGAGCAGTACTTC
CDR3 protein: CASSHPGGTYEQYF

J gene: TRBJ2-2
CDR3 length: 16
V gene: TRBV18
D gene: .
clone size: .
CDR3 DNA: TGTGCCAGCTCACCCCCCCCCAAAACGAACACCGGGGAGCTGTTTTTT
CDR3 protein: CASSPPPKTNTGELFF

J gene: TRBJ1-5
CDR3 length: 14
V gene: TRBV27
D gene: .
clone size: once
CDR3 DNA: TGTGCCAGCAGTTTAAGGGGGTCCAATCAGCCCCAGCATTTT
CDR3 protein: CASSLRGSNQPQHF

J gene: TRBJ2-3
CDR3 length: 12
V gene: TRBV7-2
D gene: .
clone size: .
CDR3 DNA: TGTGCCAGCAGCCGAGGACGCGGGACGCAGTATTTT
CDR3 protein: CASSRGRGTQYF

J gene: TRBJ1-6
CDR3 length: 14
V gene: TRBV6-5
D gene: .
clone size: .
CDR3 DNA: TGTGCCACCTCTAGCAGCCCTGGTAATTCACCCCTCCACTTT
CDR3 protein: CATSSSPGNSPLHF

J gene: TRBJ1-5
CDR3 length: 13
V gene: TRBV29-1
D gene: .
clone size: .
CDR3 DNA: TGCAGCGTTGCCGAGGGGCCGTATCAGCCCCAGCATTTT
CDR3 protein: CSVAEGPYQPQHF

J gene: TRBJ2-1
CDR3 length: 14
V gene: TRBV6-2/TRBV6-3
D gene: .
clone size: few
CDR3 DNA: TGTGCCAGCAGTTTGGGGGGCTCCTACAATGAGCAGTTCTTC
CDR3 protein: CASSLGGSYNEQFF

J gene: TRBJ2-2
CDR3 length: 15
V gene: TRBV9
D gene: TRBD2
clone size: .
CDR3 DNA: TGTGCCAGCAGCGTAGGTCCGGGGGGTGACGGGGAGCTGTTTTTT
CDR3 protein: CASSVGPGGDGELFF

J gene: TRBJ1-5
CDR3 length: 15
V gene: TRBV19
D gene: TRBD1
clone size: .
CDR3 DNA: TGTGCCAGTAGTGACTTTACAGGGGCCTATCAGCCCCAGCATTTT
CDR3 protein: CASSDFTGAYQPQHF

J gene: TRBJ1-2
CDR3 length: 17
V gene: TRBV4-1
D gene: .
clone size: .
CDR3 DNA: TGCGCCAGCAGCCAAGGTGGGGGAATAGGAGCTAACTATGGCTACACCTTC
CDR3 protein: CASSQGGGIGANYGYTF

J gene: TRBJ1-2
CDR3 length: 15
V gene: TRBV9
D gene: .
clone size: .
CDR3 DNA: TGTGCCAGCAGCCTGACAGCGGACAGTATCTATGGCTACACCTTC
CDR3 protein: CASSLTADSIYGYTF

J gene: TRBJ2-1
CDR3 length: 15
V gene: TRBV7-3
D gene: TRBD2
clone size: .
CDR3 DNA: TGTGCCAGCAGCTTAAAAGCGGGGGGGTACAATGAGCAGTTCTTC
CDR3 protein: CASSLKAGGYNEQFF

J gene: TRBJ1-1
CDR3 length: 14
V gene: TRBV3-1/TRBV3-2
D gene: .
clone size: .
CDR3 DNA: TGTGCCAGCAGCCAAGATAACGCGAACACTGAAGCTTTCTTT
CDR3 protein: CASSQDNANTEAFF

J gene: TRBJ2-3
CDR3 length: 15
V gene: TRBV14
D gene: TRBD1
clone size: .
CDR3 DNA: TGTGCCAGCAGCGCTGCGACAGGGGGGGAAGATACGCAGTATTTT
CDR3 protein: CASSAATGGEDTQYF

J gene: TRBJ2-2
CDR3 length: 12
V gene: TRBV18
D gene: .
clone size: .
CDR3 DNA: TGTGCCAGCTCACCCCCCTACGGGGAGCTGTTTTTT
CDR3 protein: CASSPPYGELFF

J gene: TRBJ2-1
CDR3 length: 13
V gene: TRBV7-9
D gene: .
clone size: .
CDR3 DNA: TGTGCCAGCAGCTTTTCAGGGAGAAATGAGCAGTTCTTC
CDR3 protein: CASSFSGRNEQFF

J gene: TRBJ1-4
CDR3 length: 15
V gene: TRBV7-2
D gene: .
clone size: .
CDR3 DNA: TGTGCCAGCAGCTTAGCGGGGATAAGTTATGAAAAACTGTTTTTT
CDR3 protein: CASSLAGISYEKLFF

J gene: TRBJ2-2
CDR3 length: 15
V gene: TRBV6-1
D gene: TRBD2
clone size: .
CDR3 DNA: TGTGCCAGCAGTGAAGCTGGACTAGCCACCGGGGAGCTGTTTTTT
CDR3 protein: CASSEAGLATGELFF

J gene: TRBJ1-2
CDR3 length: 14
V gene: TRBV2
D gene: .
clone size: .
CDR3 DNA: TGTGCCAGCAGACAGTCTGGACTTCCCTATGGCTACACCTTC
CDR3 protein: CASRQSGLPYGYTF

J gene: TRBJ2-7
CDR3 length: 14
V gene: TRBV10-3
D gene: TRBD2
clone size: .
CDR3 DNA: TGTGCCACAACCGGGACTAGCGGGTTTTACGAGCAGTACTTC
CDR3 protein: CATTGTSGFYEQYF

J gene: TRBJ1-5
CDR3 length: 17
V gene: TRBV6-2/TRBV6-3
D gene: TRBD1
clone size: .
CDR3 DNA: TGTGCCAGCAGTTCCCTCCGGGACAGGGGTTTGGTTCAGCCCCAGCATTTT
CDR3 protein: CASSSLRDRGLVQPQHF

J gene: TRBJ1-5
CDR3 length: 14
V gene: TRBV7-2
D gene: .
clone size: .
CDR3 DNA: TGTGCCAGCAGCTTAGGTCCACTTTTTCAGCCCCAGCATTTT
CDR3 protein: CASSLGPLFQPQHF

J gene: TRBJ2-5
CDR3 length: 16
V gene: TRBV24-1
D gene: .
clone size: .
CDR3 DNA: TGTGCCACCAGTCGACCCCCGGTCTGGAGGGGGGAGACCCAGTACTTC
CDR3 protein: CATSRPPVWRGETQYF

J gene: TRBJ2-5
CDR3 length: 17
V gene: TRBV7-3
D gene: TRBD2
clone size: .
CDR3 DNA: TGTGCCAGCAGCTTAGGGCTAGCGGGGCCATTCCAAGAGACCCAGTACTTC
CDR3 protein: CASSLGLAGPFQETQYF